Included here is one T cell receptor (beta chain) sequence, with context. In this sample, this clonotype turned up a few times. What antigen it recognizes has not been identified. No qualities accompany the bases; no much larger clone lies one base away. All donors were healthy Caucasians. Three pairs of female monozygotic twins, all aged roughly 18 to 29 years, were included in the twin cohort. CD4+ and CD8+ T cell populations were isolated with positive isolation kits from Invitrogen. The method behind the library was 5' RACE. Sequenced on an Illumina HiSeq 2000. A universal primer binding site was introduced by template switching, and a unique molecular identifier was present in the final cDNA, enabling accurate counting of TCR cDNA molecules. First-strand cDNA for TCR alpha and beta chains was synthesized from specific primers in the conserved constant-segment region. To control for contamination, every cDNA library was double barcoded, receiving both a SMART-Mk sample barcode and Illumina barcodes. TruSeq adapter sequences along with Illumina sample barcodes were introduced in two successive PCR steps. The Illumina HiSeq platform was used with custom primers to sequence TCR alpha and beta cDNA libraries. Per the authors' processing: MiGEC was used to process raw reads and extract unique molecular identifiers, and MiXCR was used to find CDR3 positions. For each individual, recombination models were inferred using an EM algorithm with the repgenHMM and IGoR tools. Shared clonotype analysis was performed with the tcR package in R, normalizing sharing by the product of cloneset sizes. To study raw recombination free of thymic and clonal selection effects, out-of-frame nonproductive sequences were analyzed. In-frame beta chains were kept once TCRdb had trimmed the public reads at Q25 with fastp and called clones with MiXCR. Identical CDR3 protein sequences are pooled into one entry, listed with their most common genes and DNA. These V and J calls rely on TCRdb rather than the paper's analysis. The sample table shows 210,000 or so distinct CDR3 sequences, and about 16% are seen once. The top ten hold 40% of the sample.

From the germline V gene, CDR1 is SGHDT and CDR2 is YYEEEE. Compared with germline, V lacks 3 bases and J lacks 3 bases; bases without a gene match: 7. Its CDR3 holds 15 amino acids, cysteine through phenylalanine. CDR3 DNA is the only sequence kept; it has 45 bases, read in frame from the first base. The data were taken from a study of identical twins (dated by TCRdb to about 2016). In terms of the full investigation: TCR alpha and beta repertoires from monozygotic twins, unrelated adults of various ages and cord blood were deep-sequenced to test whether fetal clonotypes persist. To rule out contamination, replicate twin experiments were performed at different times with different library preparation protocols. The study at large found these results: Because the same donors could not be followed over many years, the conclusions depended on cross-sectional statistical analysis. A weaker excess of twin sharing was found in beta out-of-frame sequences because the signal-to-noise ratio was lowered by fewer shared sequences. Abundant cord blood beta clonotypes had fewer insertions, young adult naive repertoires showed a similar but weaker trend, and memory repertoires showed no such trend. In monozygotic twins, recombination models systematically underestimated out-of-frame TCR alpha sharing, but the models matched the sharing seen between unrelated individuals. Zero-insertion analyses could be partly confounded by invariant T cells such as MAIT and iNKT, although diverse VJ usage argued against such confounding for most clonotypes. Compared with coincidental sharing between unrelated individuals, out-of-frame TCR alpha sequences shared between twins showed an excess of sequences with low generation probability.

A further study also used this sample, focusing on T cells expressing NK-cell markers. As the second paper documents: Three sorted T-cell subsets (CD3+CD56+NKG2C+, CD3+CD56+NKG2C- and CD3+CD56-NKG2C+) from fewer than 10 donors had their TCR beta-chain repertoires profiled. Seven of the eight sequenced donors were HCMV-seropositive and one was HCMV-seronegative. In several experiments an anti-gammadeltaTCR antibody was added to restrict sorting to alphabetaTCR-expressing T cells. In more than 5 donors, the dominant CD3+CD56+NKG2C+ clonotypes ranked among the top 10 CD8+ clonotypes, making up roughly 1.0-8% of CD8+ T cells. Those dominant clonotypes were again the most abundant among CD3+CD56-NKG2C+ cells in a handful of donors, at roughly 28.3-65%. Whether the expanded NKG2C-expressing T cell clones were specific for HCMV antigens was left unclear. The eight sequenced donors were randomly selected healthy volunteers, three men and five women. HCMV serostatus was determined by detecting HCMV-specific IgG in serum with a commercial ELISA kit. MIGEC was used to demultiplex reads and group reads by UMI, and MiTCR was used to assemble and quantify clonotypes. To remove erroneous sequences, TCR cDNA sequences were retained only when supported by two or more reads. The tcR package was used for downstream repertoire analysis, with clonotypes matched between fractions based on CDR3 nucleotide sequence plus V segment. VDJmatch was used to annotate antigen specificity against VDJdb, with one amino acid substitution allowed in CDR3.

This chain joins TRBV5-6 to TRBJ2-3; TRBD2 lines up with 7 middle nucleotides. The sample taken for sequencing was CD8+ T cells sorted from blood. This clonotype was obtained from a woman aged 18-29 years in good health. In nucleotides, the sequence is TGTGCCAGCAGCTCCTCGCGTAGCGGGACAGATACGCAGTATTTT. This gives the protein CASSSSRSGTDTQYF.